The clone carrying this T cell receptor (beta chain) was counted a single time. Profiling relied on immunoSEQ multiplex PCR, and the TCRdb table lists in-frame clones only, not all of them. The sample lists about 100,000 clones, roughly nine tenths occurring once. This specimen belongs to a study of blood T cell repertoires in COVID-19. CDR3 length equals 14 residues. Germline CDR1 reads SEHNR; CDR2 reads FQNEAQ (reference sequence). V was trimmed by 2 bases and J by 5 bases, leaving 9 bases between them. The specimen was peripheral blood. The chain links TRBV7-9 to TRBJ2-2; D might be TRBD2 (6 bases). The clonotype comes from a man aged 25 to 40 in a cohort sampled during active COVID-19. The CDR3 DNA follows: TGTGCCAGCAGCTTAATCGCGGGGACCGGGGAGCTGTTTTTT. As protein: CASSLIAGTGELFF.